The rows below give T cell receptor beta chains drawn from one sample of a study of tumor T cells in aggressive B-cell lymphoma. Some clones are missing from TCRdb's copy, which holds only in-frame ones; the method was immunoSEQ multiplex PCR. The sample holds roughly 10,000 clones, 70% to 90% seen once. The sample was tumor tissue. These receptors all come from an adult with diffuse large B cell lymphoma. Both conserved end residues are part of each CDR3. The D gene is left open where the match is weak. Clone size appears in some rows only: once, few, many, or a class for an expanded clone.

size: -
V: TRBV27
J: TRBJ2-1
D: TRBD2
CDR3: CASSSPSGASYNEQFF
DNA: TGTGCCAGCAGTTCTCCTAGCGGGGCTTCCTACAATGAGCAGTTCTTC

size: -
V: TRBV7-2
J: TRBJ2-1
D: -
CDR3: CASSLYRVDNEQFF
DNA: TGTGCCAGCAGCTTATACAGGGTTGACAATGAGCAGTTCTTC

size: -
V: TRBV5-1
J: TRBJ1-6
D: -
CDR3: CASSYTQGRDSPLHF
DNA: TGCGCCAGCAGCTACACACAGGGTCGGGATTCACCCCTCCACTTT

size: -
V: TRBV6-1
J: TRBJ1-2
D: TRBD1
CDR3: CASERDRVLGYTF
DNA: TGTGCCAGCGAGAGGGACAGGGTTCTTGGCTACACCTTC

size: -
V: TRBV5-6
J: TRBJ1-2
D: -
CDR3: CASSLGSLVDSTTRNGYTF
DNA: TGTGCCAGCAGCTTGGGGTCCTTGGTGGACTCCACGACCAGAAATGGCTACACCTTC

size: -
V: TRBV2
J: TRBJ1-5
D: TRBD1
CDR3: CASAGQTNSNQPQHF
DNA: TGTGCCAGCGCGGGACAGACAAATAGCAATCAGCCCCAGCATTTT

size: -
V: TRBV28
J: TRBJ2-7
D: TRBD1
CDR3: CASSLVTGGLYEQYF
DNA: TGTGCCAGCAGTTTAGTGACAGGGGGTTTGTACGAGCAGTACTTC

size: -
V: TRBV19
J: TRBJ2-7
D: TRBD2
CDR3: CASRGLAGDGGYEQYF
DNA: TGTGCCAGTAGGGGACTAGCGGGAGACGGGGGCTACGAGCAGTACTTC

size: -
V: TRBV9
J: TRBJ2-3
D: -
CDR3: CASSVWAAAGTQLTDTQYF
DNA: TGTGCCAGCAGCGTATGGGCTGCGGCGGGAACTCAGCTCACAGATACGCAGTATTTT

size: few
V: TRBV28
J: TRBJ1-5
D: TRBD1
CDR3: CASSRQVRPGQGSYSNQPQHF
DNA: TGTGCCAGCAGTCGACAGGTCCGTCCGGGACAGGGGTCGTATAGCAATCAGCCCCAGCATTTT

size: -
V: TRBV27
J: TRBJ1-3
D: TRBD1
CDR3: CATKTGVSGNTIYF
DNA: TGTGCCACCAAAACAGGGGTCTCTGGAAACACCATATATTTT

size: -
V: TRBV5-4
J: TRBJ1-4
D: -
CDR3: CASSEMYGVEEKLFF
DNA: TGTGCCAGCAGCGAGATGTACGGGGTGGAGGAAAAACTGTTTTTT

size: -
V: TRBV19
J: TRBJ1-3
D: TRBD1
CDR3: CASSMNQGAGNTIYF
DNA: TGTGCCAGTAGTATGAACCAGGGGGCTGGAAACACCATATATTTT

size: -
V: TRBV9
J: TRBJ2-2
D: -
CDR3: CASSVVAVTGELFF
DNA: TGTGCCAGCAGCGTAGTTGCGGTTACCGGGGAGCTGTTTTTT

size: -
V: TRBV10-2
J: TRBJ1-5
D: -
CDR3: CASSPGGRGNQPQHF
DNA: TGCGCCAGCAGTCCGGGGGGTCGGGGGAATCAGCCCCAGCATTTT

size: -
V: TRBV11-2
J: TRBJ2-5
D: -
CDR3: CASSLGGLKETQYF
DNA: TGTGCCAGCAGCTTAGGCGGGCTGAAAGAGACCCAGTACTTC

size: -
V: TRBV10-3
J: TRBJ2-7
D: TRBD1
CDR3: CAISDPRGGTGNNF
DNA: TGTGCCATCAGTGACCCAAGGGGGGGGACAGGGAATAACTTC

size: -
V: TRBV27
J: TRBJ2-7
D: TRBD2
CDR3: CASSWREGPYEQYF
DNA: TGTGCCAGCAGTTGGCGGGAGGGCCCCTACGAGCAGTACTTC

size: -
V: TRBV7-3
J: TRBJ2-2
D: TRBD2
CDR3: CASSRTVSGTGELFF
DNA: TGTGCCAGCAGCCGGACCGTGAGCGGGACGGGGGAGCTGTTTTTT

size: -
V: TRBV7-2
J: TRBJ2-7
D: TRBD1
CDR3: CASSPRETGGYEQYF
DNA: TGTGCCAGCAGCCCTAGGGAGACAGGGGGGTACGAGCAGTACTTC

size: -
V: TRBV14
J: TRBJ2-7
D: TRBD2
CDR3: CASSQDLTSGRYEQYF
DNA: TGTGCCAGCAGCCAAGATTTAACTAGCGGGAGGTACGAGCAGTACTTC

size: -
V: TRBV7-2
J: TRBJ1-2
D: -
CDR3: CASRPDPGGGYTF
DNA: TGTGCCAGCAGACCAGACCCAGGTGGTGGCTACACCTTC

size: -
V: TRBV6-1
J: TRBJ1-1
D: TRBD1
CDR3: CASSEPRTGNMNTEAFF
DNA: TGTGCCAGCAGTGAACCTAGGACAGGGAATATGAACACTGAAGCTTTCTTT

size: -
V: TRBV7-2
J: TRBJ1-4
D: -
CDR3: CASSFRTELFF
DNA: TGTGCCAGCAGCTTTCGGACAGAACTGTTTTTT

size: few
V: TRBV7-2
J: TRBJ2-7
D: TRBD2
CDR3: CASFDRLAGREQYF
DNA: TGTGCCAGCTTCGACAGACTAGCGGGCCGCGAGCAGTACTTC

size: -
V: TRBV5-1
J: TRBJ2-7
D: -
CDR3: CASNPGSLSREQYF
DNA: TGCGCCAGCAACCCAGGGTCTCTATCACGCGAGCAGTACTTC

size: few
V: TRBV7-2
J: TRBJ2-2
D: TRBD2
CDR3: CASSWGLAGLNPGELFF
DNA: TGTGCCAGCAGCTGGGGACTAGCGGGACTAAACCCCGGGGAGCTGTTTTTT

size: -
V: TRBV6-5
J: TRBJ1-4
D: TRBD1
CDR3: CASKPGQANEKLFF
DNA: TGTGCCAGCAAACCGGGACAGGCTAATGAAAAACTGTTTTTT

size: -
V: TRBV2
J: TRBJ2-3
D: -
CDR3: CASSDLPLDTQYF
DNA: TGTGCCAGCAGTGATCTTCCCCTAGATACGCAGTATTTT

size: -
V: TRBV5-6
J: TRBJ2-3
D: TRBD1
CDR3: CASSLAGQGRTDTQYF
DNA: TGTGCCAGCAGCTTGGCGGGACAGGGGCGCACAGATACGCAGTATTTT

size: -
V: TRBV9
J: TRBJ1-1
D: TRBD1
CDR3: CASSASTGRNTEAFF
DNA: TGTGCCAGCAGCGCTTCGACAGGGCGGAACACTGAAGCTTTCTTT